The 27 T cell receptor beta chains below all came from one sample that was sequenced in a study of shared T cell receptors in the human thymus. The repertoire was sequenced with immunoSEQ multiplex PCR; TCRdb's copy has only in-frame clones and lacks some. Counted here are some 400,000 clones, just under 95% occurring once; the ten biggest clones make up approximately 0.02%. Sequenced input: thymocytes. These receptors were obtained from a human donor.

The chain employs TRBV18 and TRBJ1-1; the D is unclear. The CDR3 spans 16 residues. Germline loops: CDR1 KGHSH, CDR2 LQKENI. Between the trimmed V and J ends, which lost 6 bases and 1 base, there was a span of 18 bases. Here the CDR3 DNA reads TGTGCCAGCTCGCCCCAATGGAGTCGATCGAACACTGAAGCTTTCTTT. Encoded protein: CASSPQWSRSNTEAFF.

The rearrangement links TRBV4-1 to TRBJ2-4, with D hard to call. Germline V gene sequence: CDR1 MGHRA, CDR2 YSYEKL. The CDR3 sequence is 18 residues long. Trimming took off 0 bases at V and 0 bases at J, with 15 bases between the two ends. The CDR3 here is CASSQDWHQPLAKNIQYF. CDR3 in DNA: TGCGCCAGCAGCCAAGACTGGCACCAGCCCCTAGCCAAAAACATTCAGTACTTC.

The DNA of the CDR3 is TGTGCCAGCAGCTTGGTTCGGGGTTATGGCTACACCTTC. Protein sequence: CASSLVRGYGYTF. The chain joins TRBV5-4 to TRBJ1-2; D remains unclear. The length of the CDR3 is 13 residues. V lost 0 bases and J 5 bases, leaving 8 bases between the germline ends. The germline V gene encodes CDR1 SGHNT and CDR2 YYREEE (reference sequence).

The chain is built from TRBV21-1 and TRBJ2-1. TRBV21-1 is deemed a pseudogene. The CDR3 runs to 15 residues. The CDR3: CASTTTVPTNNEQFF. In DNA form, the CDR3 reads TGTGCCAGCACCACTACAGTGCCGACGAACAATGAGCAGTTCTTC.

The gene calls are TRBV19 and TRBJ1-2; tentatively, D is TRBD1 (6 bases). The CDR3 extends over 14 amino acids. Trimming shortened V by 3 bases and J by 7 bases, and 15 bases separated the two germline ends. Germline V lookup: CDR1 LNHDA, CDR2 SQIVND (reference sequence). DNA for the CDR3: TGTGCCAGTAGTATCAAGATCAGGGGTGGTGGCTACACCTTC. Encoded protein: CASSIKIRGGGYTF.

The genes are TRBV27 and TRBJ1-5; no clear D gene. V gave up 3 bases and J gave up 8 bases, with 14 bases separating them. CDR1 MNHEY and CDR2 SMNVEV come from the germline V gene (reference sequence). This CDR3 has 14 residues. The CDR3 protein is CASSLSGSQEPQHF. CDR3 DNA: TGTGCCAGCAGTTTGTCCGGGTCCCAAGAGCCCCAGCATTTT.

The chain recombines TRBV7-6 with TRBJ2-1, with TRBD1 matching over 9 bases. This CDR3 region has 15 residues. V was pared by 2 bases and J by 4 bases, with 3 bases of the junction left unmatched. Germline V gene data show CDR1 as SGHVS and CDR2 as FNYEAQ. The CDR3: CASSLRTGVYNEQFF. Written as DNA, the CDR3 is TGTGCCAGCAGCTTACGGACAGGGGTATACAATGAGCAGTTCTTC.

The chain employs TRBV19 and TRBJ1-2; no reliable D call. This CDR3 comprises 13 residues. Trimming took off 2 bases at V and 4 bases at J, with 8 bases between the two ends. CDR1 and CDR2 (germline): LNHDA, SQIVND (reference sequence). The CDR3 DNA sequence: TGTGCCAGTAGTATAACGGAGGGCTATGGCTACACCTTC. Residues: CASSITEGYGYTF.

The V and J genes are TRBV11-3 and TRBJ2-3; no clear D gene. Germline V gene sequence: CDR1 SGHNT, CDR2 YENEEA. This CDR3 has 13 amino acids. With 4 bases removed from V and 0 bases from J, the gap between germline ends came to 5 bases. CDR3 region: CASSCESTDTQYF. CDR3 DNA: TGTGCCAGCAGCTGTGAGAGCACAGATACGCAGTATTTT.

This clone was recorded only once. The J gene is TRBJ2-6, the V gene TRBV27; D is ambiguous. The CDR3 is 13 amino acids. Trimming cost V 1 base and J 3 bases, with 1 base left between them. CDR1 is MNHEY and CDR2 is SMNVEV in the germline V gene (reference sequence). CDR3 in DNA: TGTGCCAGCAGTTTATTTGGGGCCAACGTCCTGACTTTC. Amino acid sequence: CASSLFGANVLTF.

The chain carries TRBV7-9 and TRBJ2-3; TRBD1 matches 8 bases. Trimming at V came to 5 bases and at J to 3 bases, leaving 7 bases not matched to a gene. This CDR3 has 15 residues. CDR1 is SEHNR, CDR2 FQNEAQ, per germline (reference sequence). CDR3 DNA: TGTGCCAGCAGCCCACAGGGGGAAGAGACAGATACGCAGTATTTT. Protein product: CASSPQGEETDTQYF.

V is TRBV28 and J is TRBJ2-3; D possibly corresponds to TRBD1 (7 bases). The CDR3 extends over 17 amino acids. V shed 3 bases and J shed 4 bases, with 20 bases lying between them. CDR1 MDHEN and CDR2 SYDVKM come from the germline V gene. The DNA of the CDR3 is TGTGCCAGCAGTTTCCGGGACAGAGGGTGGAGGGCAGATACGCAGTATTTT. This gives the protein CASSFRDRGWRADTQYF.

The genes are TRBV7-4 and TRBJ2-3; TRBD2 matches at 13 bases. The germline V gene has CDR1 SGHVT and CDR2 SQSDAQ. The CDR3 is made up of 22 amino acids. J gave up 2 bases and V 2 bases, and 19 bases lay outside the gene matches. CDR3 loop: CASSLRVHGLAGERPHTDTQYF. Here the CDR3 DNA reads TGTGCCAGCAGCTTAAGGGTCCACGGACTAGCGGGAGAGAGGCCACACACAGATACGCAGTATTTT.

CDR3 region: CASSLGTSHRSYEQYF. CDR3 DNA sequence: TGTGCCAGCAGCTTGGGGACTAGCCACCGCTCCTACGAGCAGTACTTC. The chain employs TRBV5-6 and TRBJ2-7; 8 bases agree with TRBD2. In germline, CDR1 is SGHDT, CDR2 YYEEEE. After removal of 0 bases from V and 0 bases from J, the junction contained 5 bases not matched to a gene. CDR3 length: 16 residues. Full variable domain (remainder filled in from reference TRBV5-6 and TRBJ2-7): DAGVTQSPTHLIKTRGQQVTLRCSPKSGHDTVSWYQQALGQGPQFIFQYYEEEERQRGNFPDRFSGHQFPNYSSELNVNALLLGDSALYLCASSLGTSHRSYEQYFGPGTRLTVT.

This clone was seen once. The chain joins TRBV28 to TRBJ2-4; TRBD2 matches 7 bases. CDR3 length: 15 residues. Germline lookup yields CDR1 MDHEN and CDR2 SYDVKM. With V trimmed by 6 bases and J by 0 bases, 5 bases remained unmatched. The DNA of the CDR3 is TGTGCCAGCAGCCCTCGGGGGGTAGCCAAAAACATTCAGTACTTC. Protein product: CASSPRGVAKNIQYF. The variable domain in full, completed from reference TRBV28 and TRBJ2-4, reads DVKVTQSSRYLVKRTGEKVFLECVQDMDHENMFWYRQDPGLGLRLIYFSYDVKMKEKGDIPEGYSVSREKKERFSLILESASTNQTSMYLCASSPRGVAKNIQYFGAGTRLSVL.

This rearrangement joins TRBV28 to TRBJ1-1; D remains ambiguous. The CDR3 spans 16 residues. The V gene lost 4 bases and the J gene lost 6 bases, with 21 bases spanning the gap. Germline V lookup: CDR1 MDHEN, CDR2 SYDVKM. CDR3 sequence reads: CASSSHPRARRAEAFF. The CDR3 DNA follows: TGTGCCAGCAGTTCCCACCCCCGGGCCCGAAGGGCTGAAGCTTTCTTT.

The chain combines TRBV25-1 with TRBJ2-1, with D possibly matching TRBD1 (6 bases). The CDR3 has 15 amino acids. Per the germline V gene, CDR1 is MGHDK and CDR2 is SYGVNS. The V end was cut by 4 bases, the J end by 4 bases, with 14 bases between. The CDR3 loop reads CASSGTEGVYNEQFF. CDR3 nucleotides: TGTGCCAGCAGTGGGACCGAGGGGGTGTACAATGAGCAGTTCTTC.

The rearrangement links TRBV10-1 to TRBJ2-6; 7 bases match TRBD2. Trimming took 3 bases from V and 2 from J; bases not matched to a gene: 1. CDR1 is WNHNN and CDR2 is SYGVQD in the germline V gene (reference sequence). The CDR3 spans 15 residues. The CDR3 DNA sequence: TGCGCCAGCAGTGAACGGGGGGCTGGGGCCAACGTCCTGACTTTC. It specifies CASSERGAGANVLTF.

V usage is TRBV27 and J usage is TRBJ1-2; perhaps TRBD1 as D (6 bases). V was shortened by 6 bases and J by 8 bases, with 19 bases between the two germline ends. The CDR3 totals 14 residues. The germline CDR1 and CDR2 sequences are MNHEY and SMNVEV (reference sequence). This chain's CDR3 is CASRHTRGGGGYTF. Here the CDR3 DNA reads TGTGCCAGCAGACACACCCGCGGGGGCGGAGGCTACACCTTC.

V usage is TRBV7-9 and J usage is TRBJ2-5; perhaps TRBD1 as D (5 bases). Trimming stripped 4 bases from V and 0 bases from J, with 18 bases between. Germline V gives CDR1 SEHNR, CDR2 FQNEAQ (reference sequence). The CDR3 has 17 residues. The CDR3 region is CASSYRTWGRYQETQYF. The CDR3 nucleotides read TGTGCCAGCAGCTATCGGACGTGGGGCCGGTACCAAGAGACCCAGTACTTC.

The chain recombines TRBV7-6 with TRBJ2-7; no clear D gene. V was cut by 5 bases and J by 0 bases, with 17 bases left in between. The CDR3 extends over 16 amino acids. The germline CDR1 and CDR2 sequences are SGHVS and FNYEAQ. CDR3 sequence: CASSVRTPFRSYEQYF. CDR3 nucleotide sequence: TGTGCCAGCAGCGTCCGGACCCCGTTCCGCTCCTACGAGCAGTACTTC.

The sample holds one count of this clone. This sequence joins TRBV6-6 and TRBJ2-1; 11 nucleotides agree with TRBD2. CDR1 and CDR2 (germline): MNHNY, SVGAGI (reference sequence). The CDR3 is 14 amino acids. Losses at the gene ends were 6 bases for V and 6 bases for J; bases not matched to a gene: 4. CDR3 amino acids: CASSLAGGRNEQFF. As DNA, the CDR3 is TGTGCCAGCAGCTTAGCGGGAGGGCGCAATGAGCAGTTCTTC.

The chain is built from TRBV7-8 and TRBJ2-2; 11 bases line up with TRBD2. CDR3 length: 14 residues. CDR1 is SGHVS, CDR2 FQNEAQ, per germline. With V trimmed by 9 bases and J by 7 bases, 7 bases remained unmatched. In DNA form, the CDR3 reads TGTGCCAGTACTAGCGGGAGATTACACGGGGAGCTGTTTTTT. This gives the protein CASTSGRLHGELFF.

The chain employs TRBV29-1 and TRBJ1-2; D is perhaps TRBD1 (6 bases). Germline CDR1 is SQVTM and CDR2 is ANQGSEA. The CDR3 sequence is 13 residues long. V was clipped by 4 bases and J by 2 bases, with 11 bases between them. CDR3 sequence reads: CSVVGGLNYGYTF. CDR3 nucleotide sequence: TGCAGCGTTGTGGGGGGCCTGAACTATGGCTACACCTTC.

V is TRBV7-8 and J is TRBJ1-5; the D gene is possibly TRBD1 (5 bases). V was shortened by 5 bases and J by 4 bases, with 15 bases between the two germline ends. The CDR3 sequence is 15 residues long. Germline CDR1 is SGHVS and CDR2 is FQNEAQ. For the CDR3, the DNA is TGTGCCAGCAGCCCCCGGCAGGGATGGAATCAGCCCCAGCATTTT. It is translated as CASSPRQGWNQPQHF.

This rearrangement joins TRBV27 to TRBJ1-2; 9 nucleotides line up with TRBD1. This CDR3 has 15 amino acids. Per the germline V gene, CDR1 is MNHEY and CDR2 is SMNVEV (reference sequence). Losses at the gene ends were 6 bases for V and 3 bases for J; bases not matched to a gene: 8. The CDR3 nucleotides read TGTGCCAGCAGAAACCACGGGACAGGGCACTATGGCTACACCTTC. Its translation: CASRNHGTGHYGYTF.

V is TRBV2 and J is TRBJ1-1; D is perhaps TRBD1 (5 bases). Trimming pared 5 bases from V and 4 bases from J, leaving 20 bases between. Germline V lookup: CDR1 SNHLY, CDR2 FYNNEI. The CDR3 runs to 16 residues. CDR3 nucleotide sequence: TGTGCCAGCAGTATAAAGACAGCTACCCGAACCACTGAAGCTTTCTTT. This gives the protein CASSIKTATRTTEAFF.